This TCR beta chain was found in a study of beta chain bispecific antibodies for T cell cancers (dated by TCRdb to 2020 to 2023). Background for the entire study: T cells from healthy donors were cocultured with T cell leukemia lines in the presence of bispecific antibodies, after which the depletion of each TRBV family was measured by TRBV sequencing of the surviving cells. Surface TRBV12 (TRBV12-3) was expressed on Jurkat cells, and surface TRBV5-5 was expressed on HPB-ALL cells.

On this clonotype itself: The clone's antigen remains unknown. There are no base qualities to consult, and no much larger clone falls within one base.

CDR1 LNHDA and CDR2 SQIVND are derived from the germline V gene (reference sequence). V sheds 5 bases and J sheds 4 bases, leaving 12 bases between their ends. Inclusive of the bounding cysteine and phenylalanine, the CDR3 is 14 residues long. Of all the DNA, just the CDR3 is kept, 42 bases in frame from base 1. T cells were expanded from blood mononuclear cells for approximately three days with either the anti-CD3 antibody OKT3 or CD3/CD28 Dynabeads. The culture conditions for expanded T cells were RPMI 1640 plus 10% fetal bovine serum, recombinant human IL-2 (about 94 IU/ml) and IL-7 (approximately 5.2 ng/ml). Each coculture contained about 50,000 normal T cells, about 50,000 target cells and bispecific antibody in about 92 ul and was incubated for roughly 16 hours at 37 degrees C. Every bispecific antibody was made of two single-chain variable fragments expressed in a single-chain diabody format with a His tag. Effector T cells were obtained from healthy human donors, and peripheral blood mononuclear cells were isolated from leukapheresis samples by Ficoll density gradient centrifugation.

Unique molecular identifier barcodes were built into the libraries and used for clonotype quantification. Qiagen AllPrep DNA/RNA Micro kits were used to isolate total RNA, and an Agilent TapeStation was used to check RNA quality. TCR beta libraries were built by 5' RACE: cDNA synthesis followed by two PCR steps using TCR beta constant-region gene-specific primers. Sequencing of the TCR beta libraries was performed on an Illumina MiSeq platform. As for the authors' bioinformatics: Reads were processed with MIGEC, MiXCR and VDJtools. Clonotype frequency was computed as the clonotype's share of unique molecular identifiers among all unique molecular identifiers in the sample. Nonfunctional TRBV genes classified in IMGT as pseudogenes or open reading frames, such as TRBV1, TRBV12-1 and TRBV21, were excluded. The public reads were quality trimmed at Q25 with fastp and then assembled into clones with MiXCR by TCRdb, keeping productive beta chains. Each record represents a unique CDR3 protein, reported with the most common genes and DNA among its rows. The V and J calls reflect TCRdb's pipeline rather than the authors' work. The sample records tens of thousands of distinct CDR3 sequences, under 3% of which are singletons. The leading ten clones occupy approximately 30% of the sample.

Study-wide conclusions, independent of this receptor: Every sequenced sample was a mix of normal T cells and leukemia cell line cells, and most of the targeted TRBV signal originated from the leukemia cells instead of the normal T cells. Cross-reactivity of the anti-TRBV5-5 antibody with TRBV5-6 was attributed to high sequence similarity between the two genes.

Source material: healthy donor T cells cultured with leukemia cells. The receptor was isolated from a human donor in good health. Some clones in this sample may be carry-over from other donors' samples. The rearrangement joined TRBV19 to TRBJ1-3; TRBD1 could be the D gene, as 6 bases match. The CDR3 reads as follows: CASSFGGLGNTIYF. The DNA sequence is as follows: TGTGCCAGTAGTTTCGGGGGGCTCGGAAACACCATATATTTT.